This is a list of T cell receptor beta chains from one sample in a study of beta chain features in type 1 diabetes. Generated by immunoSEQ multiplex PCR, the TCRdb table keeps only in-frame clones and is missing some. The top ten clones hold about 0.04% of a sample with roughly 370,000 clones, approximately 15% of them seen once. Sample: naive CD4+ T cells from blood. These receptors came from a man younger than 45 in good health. Each CDR3 is given with its conserved first and last residue. The D gene is left open where the match is weak. Rows may omit the clone size; those that give it use once, few, many or a size class.

V	size	D	J	CDR3	DNA
TRBV11-2	.	.	TRBJ1-6	CASSLLGQNDSPLHF	TGTGCCAGCAGCTTGTTAGGACAGAATGATTCACCCCTCCACTTT
TRBV7-2	.	.	TRBJ2-3	CASSQRTGIDTQYF	TGTGCCAGCAGCCAACGGACGGGGATAGATACGCAGTATTTT
TRBV5-1	few	.	TRBJ2-2	CASSLNTGELFF	TGCGCCAGCAGCCTCAACACCGGGGAGCTGTTTTTT
TRBV27	few	TRBD2	TRBJ2-1	CATTIAGGPWNEQFF	TGTGCCACCACTATAGCGGGGGGGCCGTGGAATGAGCAGTTCTTC
TRBV5-1	few	TRBD2	TRBJ2-2	CASRRSGATNTGELFF	TGCGCCAGCAGGCGGAGCGGGGCAACGAACACCGGGGAGCTGTTTTTT
TRBV20-1	.	.	TRBJ1-2	CSAKTTYGYTF	TGCAGTGCGAAGACAACCTATGGCTACACCTTC
TRBV2	few	TRBD1	TRBJ2-4	CASSLSDRVDTKNIQYF	TGTGCCAGCAGTCTCTCCGACAGGGTAGATACCAAAAACATTCAGTACTTC
TRBV9	.	TRBD1	TRBJ1-2	CASSSPGTGNGYTF	TGTGCCAGCAGCAGTCCCGGGACAGGGAATGGCTACACCTTC
TRBV10-3	.	.	TRBJ2-5	CAIRTDQETQYF	TGTGCCATCAGGACCGATCAAGAGACCCAGTACTTC
TRBV15	few	.	TRBJ1-2	CATSRGSANYGYTF	TGTGCCACCAGCAGAGGTTCAGCTAACTATGGCTACACCTTC
TRBV28	few	.	TRBJ1-5	CASSLRAQTNQPQHF	TGTGCCAGCAGTTTAAGGGCCCAAACCAATCAGCCCCAGCATTTT
TRBV10-3	few	.	TRBJ2-3	CAILRTDTQYF	TGTGCCATCTTACGCACAGATACGCAGTATTTT
TRBV14	few	TRBD2	TRBJ2-5	CASSQKASGSKETQYF	TGTGCCAGCAGTCAAAAGGCTAGCGGGAGCAAAGAGACCCAGTACTTC
TRBV29-1	few	.	TRBJ2-1	CSAFPKDRQGGYNEQFF	TGCAGCGCCTTCCCAAAAGATAGGCAGGGGGGGTACAATGAGCAGTTCTTC
TRBV6-5	few	.	TRBJ2-1	CASSQTNRYNEQFF	TGTGCCAGCAGTCAAACCAACAGGTACAATGAGCAGTTCTTC
TRBV29-1	.	.	TRBJ1-1	CSAGPTEAFF	TGCAGCGCTGGGCCCACTGAAGCTTTCTTT
TRBV7-2	.	.	TRBJ2-7	CASSVLTSSEQYF	TGTGCCAGCAGCGTACTAACCTCGTCCGAGCAGTACTTC
TRBV4-3	few	.	TRBJ2-2	CASSQELQVTGELFF	TGCGCCAGCAGCCAAGAACTACAGGTCACCGGGGAGCTGTTTTTT
TRBV11-2	few	TRBD2	TRBJ2-2	CASSLGGLALTGELFF	TGTGCCAGCAGCCTCGGGGGGTTAGCGCTTACCGGGGAGCTGTTTTTT
TRBV7-7	few	.	TRBJ2-7	CASSLRQGGEQYF	TGTGCCAGCAGCTTGAGGCAGGGTGGAGAGCAGTACTTC
TRBV18	.	TRBD2	TRBJ2-1	CASSPSSGESLHEQFF	TGTGCCAGCTCACCATCGAGCGGGGAATCTCTTCATGAGCAGTTCTTC
TRBV4-3	.	.	TRBJ1-2	CASSQASGTYGYTF	TGCGCCAGCAGCCAAGCGTCAGGGACCTATGGCTACACCTTC